These 5 T cell receptor beta chains came from one sample sequenced in a study of T-cell reconstitution after alpha-beta-depleted transplantation in children (dated by TCRdb to between 2015 and 2016). The treatment or condition label of this sample denotes: allogeneic hematopoietic cell transplantation with graft depleted of TCRalphabeta T cells and CD19 B cells. Libraries were built with PCR. Reads for this sample came from an Illumina HiSeq 2500. TCR libraries were prepared with molecular barcoding, using unique molecular identifiers to normalize TCRbeta repertoire quantification. TCRdb trimmed public reads at Q25 via fastp, called clones via MiXCR and kept in-frame beta chains. Entries that share a CDR3 protein sequence are merged under the most common genes and DNA. In this sample the table shows some 450,000 distinct CDR3 sequences, around 46% of which occur a single time. The ten largest clones represent 27% of the sample.

Sequencing was performed on PBMCs, taken before TCRalphabeta/CD19-depleted stem cell transplant. The receptors originated from a girl aged 2-10 years with aplastic anemia, due to receive a stem cell transplant.

This clonotype was found many times. This chain links TRBV20-1 with TRBJ2-7, with 10 bases lining up with TRBD2. In germline, CDR1 is DFQATT, CDR2 SNEGSKA (reference sequence). The CDR3 is 14 amino acids. With V trimmed by 1 base and J by 2 bases, 2 bases remained unmatched. In DNA, the CDR3 is TGCAGTGCTAGAGCCGGGACTAGCGCCTACGAGCAGTACTTC. It codes for CSARAGTSAYEQYF.

The sample holds many counts of this clonotype. This rearrangement joins TRBV28 to TRBJ2-7; 13 bases line up with TRBD2. With 6 bases clipped from V and 2 bases from J, the junction kept 7 bases outside the gene matches. Germline-derived CDR1 and CDR2 are MDHEN and SYDVKM. This CDR3 is 16 amino acids long. The CDR3 DNA reads TGTGCCAGCAGACTATTACTAGCGGGAGGGCCCTACGAGCAGTACTTC. Translating gives CASRLLLAGGPYEQYF.

The chain joins TRBV11-2 to TRBJ2-1; 9 bases are shared with TRBD1. The CDR3 is 16 residues long. V lost 6 bases to trimming and J lost 3 bases; unmatched junction nucleotides: 9. Germline V CDR1 and CDR2: SGHAT, FQNNGV. CDR3 bases: TGTGCCAGCAGAAGGACAGGGGCGAGTTTCTACAATGAGCAGTTCTTC. It codes for CASRRTGASFYNEQFF.

V is TRBV20-1 and J is TRBJ2-7, with D possibly TRBD2 on 6 matching bases. The CDR3 totals 14 residues. CDR1 and CDR2 from the germline V gene are DFQATT and SNEGSKA (reference sequence). The V end lost 0 bases, the J end lost 3 bases, and 12 bases lay between the germline ends. The CDR3: CSARDSGVYYEQYF. The CDR3 DNA reads TGCAGTGCTAGAGATTCGGGAGTATACTACGAGCAGTACTTC.

This clonotype has more than one count but fewer than ten. The chain links TRBV4-2 to TRBJ2-1; 9 positions agree with TRBD2. Looked up from germline, CDR1 is LGHNA and CDR2 is YNFKEQ. CDR3 length: 17 residues. Trimming at V came to 2 bases and at J to 2 bases, leaving 7 bases not matched to a gene. The CDR3 sequence is CASSQRGLAGTYNEQFF. CDR3 sequence (DNA): TGTGCCAGCAGCCAACGAGGCCTAGCGGGAACCTACAATGAGCAGTTCTTC.